This T cell receptor beta chain was found in a study of blood T cell repertoires in COVID-19. Study information: Samples representing acute and convalescent COVID-19 were sourced from the United States, Italy and Spain. In each case, the material was cDNA or gDNA derived from T cells, B-cell-depleted T cells, or PBMCs.

The germline V gene has CDR1 WSHSY and CDR2 SAAADI. Trimming left V 6 bases short and J 4 bases short, with 16 bases between. This CDR3 is built from 14 residues. In the source study's methods: Estimated nucleated cell counts came from reference gene primer amplification. The repertoire was sequenced with immunoSEQ multiplex PCR; TCRdb's copy has only in-frame clones and lacks some. V and J calls and clone size are given by that table; D and trimming were obtained from the DNA. Among around 130,000 clones listed, just under 85% were seen once. Sequencing used peripheral blood. This TCR was sampled from a human donor in a cohort sampled during active COVID-19. This rearrangement joins TRBV10-2 to TRBJ2-7, with D possibly matching TRBD1 (7 bases). The CDR3 sequence is CASREGQHPYEQYF. CDR3 nucleotide sequence: TGCGCCAGCAGGGAGGGACAGCACCCATACGAGCAGTACTTC.